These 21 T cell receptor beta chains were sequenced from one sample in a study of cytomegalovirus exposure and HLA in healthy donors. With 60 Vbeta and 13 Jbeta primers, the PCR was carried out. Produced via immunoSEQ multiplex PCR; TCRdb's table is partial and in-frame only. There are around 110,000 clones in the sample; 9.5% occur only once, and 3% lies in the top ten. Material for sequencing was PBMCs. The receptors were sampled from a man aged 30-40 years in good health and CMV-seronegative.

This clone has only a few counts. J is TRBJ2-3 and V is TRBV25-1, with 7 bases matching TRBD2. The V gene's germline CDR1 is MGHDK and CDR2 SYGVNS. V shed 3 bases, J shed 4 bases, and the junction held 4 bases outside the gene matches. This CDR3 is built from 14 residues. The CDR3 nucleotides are TGTGCCAGCAGTGAGGGGAGGGGCGCAGATACGCAGTATTTT. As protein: CASSEGRGADTQYF.

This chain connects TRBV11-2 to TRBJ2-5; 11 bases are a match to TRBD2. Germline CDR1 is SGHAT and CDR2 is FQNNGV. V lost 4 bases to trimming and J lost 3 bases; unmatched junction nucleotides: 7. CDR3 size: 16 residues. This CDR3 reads CASSSRLAGRKETQYF. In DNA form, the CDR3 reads TGTGCCAGCAGCTCCAGACTAGCGGGGCGAAAAGAGACCCAGTACTTC.

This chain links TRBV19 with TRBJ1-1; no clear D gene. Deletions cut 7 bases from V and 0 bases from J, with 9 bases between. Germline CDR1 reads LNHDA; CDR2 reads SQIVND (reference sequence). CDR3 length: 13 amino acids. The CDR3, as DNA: TGTGCCAGTATGGGCCACTTGAACACTGAAGCTTTCTTT. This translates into CASMGHLNTEAFF.

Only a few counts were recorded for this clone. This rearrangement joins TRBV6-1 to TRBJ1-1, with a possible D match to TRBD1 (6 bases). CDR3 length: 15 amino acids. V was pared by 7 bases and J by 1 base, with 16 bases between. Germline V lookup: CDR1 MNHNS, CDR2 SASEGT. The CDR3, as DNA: TGTGCCAGCAAGGCAGAGGGGGGGCGGAACACTGAAGCTTTCTTT. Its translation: CASKAEGGRNTEAFF.

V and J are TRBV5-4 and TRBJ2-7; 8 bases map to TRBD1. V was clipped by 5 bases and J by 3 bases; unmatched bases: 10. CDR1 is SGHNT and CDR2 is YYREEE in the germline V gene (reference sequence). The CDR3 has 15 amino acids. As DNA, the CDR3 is TGTGCCAGCAGTCTTGGACAGGGAAACTTCTACGAGCAGTACTTC. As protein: CASSLGQGNFYEQYF.

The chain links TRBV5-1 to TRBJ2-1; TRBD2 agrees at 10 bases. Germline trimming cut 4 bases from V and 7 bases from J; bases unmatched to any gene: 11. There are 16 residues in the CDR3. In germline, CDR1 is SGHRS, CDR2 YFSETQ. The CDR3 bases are TGCGCCAGCAGCCCGGCGGGACTAGCGACAGAGAATGAGCAGTTCTTC. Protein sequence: CASSPAGLATENEQFF. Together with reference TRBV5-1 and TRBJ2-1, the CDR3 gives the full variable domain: KAGVTQTPRYLIKTRGQQVTLSCSPISGHRSVSWYQQTPGQGLQFLFEYFSETQRNKGNFPGRFSGRQFSNSRSEMNVSTLELGDSALYLCASSPAGLATENEQFFGPGTRLTVL.

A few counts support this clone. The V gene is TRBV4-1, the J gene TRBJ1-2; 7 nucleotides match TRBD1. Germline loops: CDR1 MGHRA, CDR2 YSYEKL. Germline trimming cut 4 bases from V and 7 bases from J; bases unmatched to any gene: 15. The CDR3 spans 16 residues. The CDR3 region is CASSPYPGGPSGGYTF. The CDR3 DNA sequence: TGCGCCAGCAGCCCTTATCCAGGGGGTCCCAGTGGTGGCTACACCTTC.

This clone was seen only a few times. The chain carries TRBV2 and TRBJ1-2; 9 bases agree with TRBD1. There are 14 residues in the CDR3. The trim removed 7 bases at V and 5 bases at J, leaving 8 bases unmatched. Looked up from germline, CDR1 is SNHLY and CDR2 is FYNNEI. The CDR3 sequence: CASTGTGRLYGYTF. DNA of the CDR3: TGTGCCAGCACGGGGACAGGGAGATTATATGGCTACACCTTC.

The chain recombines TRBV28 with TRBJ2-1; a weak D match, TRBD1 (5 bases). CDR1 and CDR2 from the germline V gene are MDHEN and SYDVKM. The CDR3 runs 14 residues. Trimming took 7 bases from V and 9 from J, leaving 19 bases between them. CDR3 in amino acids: CASKASRGETEQFF. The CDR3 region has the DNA TGTGCCAGCAAGGCCTCTAGGGGCGAGACTGAGCAGTTCTTC.

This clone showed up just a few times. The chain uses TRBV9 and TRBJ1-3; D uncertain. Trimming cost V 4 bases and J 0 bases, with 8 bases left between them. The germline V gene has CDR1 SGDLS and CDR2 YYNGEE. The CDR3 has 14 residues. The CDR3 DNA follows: TGTGCCAGCAGCCCACAGAGCTCTGGAAACACCATATATTTT. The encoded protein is CASSPQSSGNTIYF. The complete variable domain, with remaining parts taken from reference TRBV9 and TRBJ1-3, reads DSGVTQTPKHLITATGQRVTLRCSPRSGDLSVYWYQQSLDQGLQFLIQYYNGEERAKGNILERFSAQQFPDLHSELNLSSLELGDSALYFCASSPQSSGNTIYFGEGSWLTVV.

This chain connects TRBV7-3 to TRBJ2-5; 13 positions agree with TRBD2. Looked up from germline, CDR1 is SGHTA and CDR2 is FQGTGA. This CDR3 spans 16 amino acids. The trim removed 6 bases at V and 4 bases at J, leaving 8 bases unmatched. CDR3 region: CASRPTSGRGGETQYF. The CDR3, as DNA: TGTGCCAGCAGGCCAACTAGCGGGAGGGGAGGAGAGACCCAGTACTTC.

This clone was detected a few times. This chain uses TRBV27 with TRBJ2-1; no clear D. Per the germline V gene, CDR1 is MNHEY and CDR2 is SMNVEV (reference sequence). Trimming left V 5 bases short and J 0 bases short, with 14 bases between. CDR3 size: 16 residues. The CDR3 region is CASSPRPPSSYNEQFF. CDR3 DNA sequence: TGTGCCAGCAGTCCCCGCCCACCCAGCTCCTACAATGAGCAGTTCTTC.

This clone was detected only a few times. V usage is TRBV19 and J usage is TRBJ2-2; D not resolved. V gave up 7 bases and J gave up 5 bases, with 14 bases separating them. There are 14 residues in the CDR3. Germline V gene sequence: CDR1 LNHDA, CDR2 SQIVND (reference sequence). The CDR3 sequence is CASTPSSKTGELFF. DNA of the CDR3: TGTGCCAGTACCCCCTCAAGCAAAACCGGGGAGCTGTTTTTT. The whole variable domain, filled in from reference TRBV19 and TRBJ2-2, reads DGGITQSPKYLFRKEGQNVTLSCEQNLNHDAMYWYRQDPGQGLRLIYYSQIVNDFQKGDIAEGYSVSREKKESFPLTVTSAQKNPTAFYLCASTPSSKTGELFFGEGSRLTVL.

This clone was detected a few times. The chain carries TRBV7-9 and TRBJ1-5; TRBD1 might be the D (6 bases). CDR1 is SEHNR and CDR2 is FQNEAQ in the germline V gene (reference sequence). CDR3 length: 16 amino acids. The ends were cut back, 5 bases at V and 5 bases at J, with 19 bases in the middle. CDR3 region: CASSAGTTGPDQPQHF. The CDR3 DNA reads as TGTGCCAGCAGCGCTGGGACCACAGGGCCGGATCAGCCCCAGCATTTT.

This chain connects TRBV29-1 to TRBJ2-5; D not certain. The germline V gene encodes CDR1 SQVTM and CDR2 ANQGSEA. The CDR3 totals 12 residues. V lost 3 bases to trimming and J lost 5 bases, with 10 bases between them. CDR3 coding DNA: TGCAGCGTTGAGTTCCTGGGCGAGACCCAGTACTTC. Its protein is CSVEFLGETQYF.

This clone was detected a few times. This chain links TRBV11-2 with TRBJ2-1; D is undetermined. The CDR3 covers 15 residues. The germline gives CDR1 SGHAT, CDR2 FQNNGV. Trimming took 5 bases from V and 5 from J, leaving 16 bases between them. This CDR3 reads CASSLRGVYDNEQFF. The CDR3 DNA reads TGTGCCAGCAGCCTAAGAGGAGTTTATGACAATGAGCAGTTCTTC.

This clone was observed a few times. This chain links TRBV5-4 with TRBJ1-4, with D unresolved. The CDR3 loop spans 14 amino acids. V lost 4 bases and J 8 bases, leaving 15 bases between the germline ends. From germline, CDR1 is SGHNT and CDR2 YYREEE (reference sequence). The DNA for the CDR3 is TGTGCCAGCAGCCTGGGGAGGGATTCGGAAAAACTGTTTTTT. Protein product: CASSLGRDSEKLFF.

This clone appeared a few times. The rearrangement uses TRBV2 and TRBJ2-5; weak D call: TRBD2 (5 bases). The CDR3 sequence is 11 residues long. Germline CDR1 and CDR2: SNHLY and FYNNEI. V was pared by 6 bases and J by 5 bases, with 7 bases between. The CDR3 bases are TGTGCCAGCAGGCCGGGGGAGACCCAGTACTTC. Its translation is CASRPGETQYF.

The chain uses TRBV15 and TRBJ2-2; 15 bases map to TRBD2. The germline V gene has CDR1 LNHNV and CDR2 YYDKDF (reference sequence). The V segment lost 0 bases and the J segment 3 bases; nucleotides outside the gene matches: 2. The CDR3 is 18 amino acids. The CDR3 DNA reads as TGTGCCACCAGCAGAGAAAGGACTAGCGGGGGGGACACCGGGGAGCTGTTTTTT. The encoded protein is CATSRERTSGGDTGELFF.

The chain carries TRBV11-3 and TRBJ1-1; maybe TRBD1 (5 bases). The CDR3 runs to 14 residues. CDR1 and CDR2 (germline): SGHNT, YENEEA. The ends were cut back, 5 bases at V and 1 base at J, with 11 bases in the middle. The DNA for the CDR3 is TGTGCCAGCAGCCAAGCAGGGCAGAACACTGAAGCTTTCTTT. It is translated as CASSQAGQNTEAFF.

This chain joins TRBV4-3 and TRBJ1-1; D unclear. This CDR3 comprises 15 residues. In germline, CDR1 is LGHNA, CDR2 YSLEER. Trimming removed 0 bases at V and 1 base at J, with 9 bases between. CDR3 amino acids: CASSQEGGPNTEAFF. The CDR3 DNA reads TGCGCCAGCAGCCAAGAAGGAGGTCCGAACACTGAAGCTTTCTTT.